These 16 T cell receptor beta chains came from one sample sequenced in a study of blood T cell repertoires in COVID-19. The assay was immunoSEQ multiplex PCR, and TCRdb's table has in-frame clones only and misses some. The top ten clones hold approximately 5.1% of a sample with 250,000 to 300,000 clones, around 87% of them seen once. The sequenced sample consisted of peripheral blood. These TCRs come from a woman in her fifties or sixties with COVID-19, enrolled during active disease.

The chain has TRBV19 and TRBJ2-1, with 10 bases matching TRBD2. Per the germline V gene, CDR1 is LNHDA and CDR2 is SQIVND (reference sequence). J lost 5 bases, V lost 4 bases, and 8 bases had no gene match. The CDR3 contains 16 residues. Written as DNA, the CDR3 is TGTGCCAGTAGTACCCAGACTAGCGGGTTAAACAATGAGCAGTTCTTC. Translating it yields CASSTQTSGLNNEQFF.

The rearrangement links TRBV6-5 to TRBJ2-7; D not resolved. Germline V gives CDR1 MNHEY, CDR2 SVGAGI. V lost 5 bases to trimming and J lost 3 bases, with 8 bases between them. CDR3 length: 12 residues. Written as DNA, the CDR3 is TGTGCCAGCAGTCCAAATTTCTACGAGCAGTACTTC. Residues: CASSPNFYEQYF.

V and J are TRBV7-6 and TRBJ1-5, with a tentative D call TRBD1 (6 bases). Trimming removed 4 bases from V and 11 bases from J, with 15 bases in between. CDR1 and CDR2 (germline): SGHVS, FNYEAQ. This CDR3 comprises 13 residues. The DNA of the CDR3 is TGTGCCAGCAGCTCCCGGGGCCAGGGGTCCCAGCATTTT. It encodes CASSSRGQGSQHF.

This clone was counted a few times. This chain joins TRBV3-1 (or the pseudogene TRBV3-2) and TRBJ2-5, with 8 bases aligning to TRBD1. The V gene end was trimmed by 2 bases and the J gene end by 2 bases; junction bases not matched to a gene: 7. The CDR3 loop spans 16 amino acids. Germline lookup yields CDR1 LGHDT and CDR2 YNNKEL (reference sequence). CDR3 bases: TGTGCCAGCAGCCAACACACGACAGGGGATCAAGAGACCCAGTACTTC. Residues: CASSQHTTGDQETQYF.

This chain joins TRBV5-1 and TRBJ2-3; tentatively, D is TRBD1 (6 bases). The CDR3 runs 15 residues. Germline assignment: CDR1 SGHRS and CDR2 YFSETQ. Trimming stripped 4 bases from V and 3 bases from J, with 15 bases between. DNA for the CDR3: TGCGCCAGCAGCCGGGACCCCCAGGGGACAGATACGCAGTATTTT. It specifies CASSRDPQGTDTQYF.

The sample holds one count of this clone. In DNA form, the CDR3 reads TGTGCCAGCAGCCCGGCGGGGGGTGAGGGTACGCAGTATTTT. Its translation is CASSPAGGEGTQYF. The chain is built from TRBV7-8 and TRBJ2-3; 8 bases are a match to TRBD2. The CDR3 is 14 amino acids. The J segment lost 8 bases and the V segment lost 5 bases, leaving 9 bases of the junction unmatched. Germline CDR1 is SGHVS and CDR2 is FQNEAQ. Full variable domain (outside the CDR3, taken from reference TRBV7-8 and TRBJ2-3): GAGVSQSPRYKVAKRGQDVALRCDPISGHVSLFWYQQALGQGPEFLTYFQNEAQLDKSGLPSDRFFAERPEGSVSTLKIQRTQQEDSAVYLCASSPAGGEGTQYFGPGTRLTVL.

V is TRBV27 and J is TRBJ1-6, with 10 nucleotides matching TRBD1. The germline CDR1 and CDR2 sequences are MNHEY and SMNVEV (reference sequence). The CDR3 runs to 15 residues. The V segment lost 4 bases and the J segment 10 bases; nucleotides outside the gene matches: 7. The CDR3 coding sequence is TGTGCCAGCAGTTCCGGGACAGGGGTGCGGTCACCCCTCCACTTT. The encoded protein is CASSSGTGVRSPLHF.

This clone was seen a single time. V gene TRBV9 combines with J gene TRBJ1-4, with 9 bases that match TRBD1. This CDR3 has 15 residues. Trimming cost V 3 bases and J 3 bases; bases outside gene matches: 3. Per the germline V gene, CDR1 is SGDLS and CDR2 is YYNGEE. The CDR3, as DNA: TGTGCCAGCAGCGCGAGACAGGGGGCTAATGAAAAACTGTTTTTT. Translated, it gives CASSARQGANEKLFF. Filled out from reference TRBV9 and TRBJ1-4, the complete variable domain reads DSGVTQTPKHLITATGQRVTLRCSPRSGDLSVYWYQQSLDQGLQFLIQYYNGEERAKGNILERFSAQQFPDLHSELNLSSLELGDSALYFCASSARQGANEKLFFGSGTQLSVL.

This chain's CDR3 is CASSLRTSGINEQFF. CDR3 DNA sequence: TGTGCCAGCAGTTTAAGGACTAGCGGGATCAATGAGCAGTTCTTC. The genes are TRBV28 and TRBJ2-1; 12 nucleotides match TRBD2. The CDR3 has 15 residues. The germline CDR1 and CDR2 sequences are MDHEN and SYDVKM. V trimming: 2 bases; J trimming: 6 bases; junction bases outside the gene matches: 2.

The rearrangement links TRBV7-9 to TRBJ2-2; the match to TRBD1 covers 11 bases. This CDR3 is built from 19 residues. Trimming cost V 3 bases and J 4 bases; bases outside gene matches: 13. CDR1 is SEHNR and CDR2 is FQNEAQ in the germline V gene (reference sequence). This CDR3 reads CASSLRGQGVYRGTGELFF. Written as DNA, the CDR3 is TGTGCCAGCAGCTTGCGGGGACAGGGGGTATATCGAGGCACCGGGGAGCTGTTTTTT.

The genes are TRBV6-2 or TRBV6-3 and TRBJ2-3, with a tentative D call TRBD2 (6 bases). Germline CDR1 MNHEY, CDR2 SVGEGT. V was cut by 6 bases and J by 2 bases, with 12 bases left in between. The CDR3 is 14 amino acids. The CDR3 DNA sequence: TGTGCCAGCAGCCCAGCGGGCTACACAGATACGCAGTATTTT. Translated, it gives CASSPAGYTDTQYF.

This chain uses TRBV3-1 (or the pseudogene TRBV3-2) with TRBJ2-5, with 7 bases identical to TRBD2. V was pared by 4 bases and J by 3 bases, with 8 bases of the junction left unmatched. The germline CDR1 and CDR2 sequences are LGHDT and YNNKEL (reference sequence). The CDR3 is made up of 15 amino acids. In DNA form, the CDR3 reads TGTGCCAGCAGCCTCCGGCGACTAGCCAAAGAGACCCAGTACTTC. It encodes CASSLRRLAKETQYF.

This clone was seen once. The chain combines TRBV28 with TRBJ2-3, with unresolved D. The V gene's germline CDR1 is MDHEN and CDR2 SYDVKM. This CDR3 is built from 12 residues. The V gene lost 4 bases and the J gene lost 4 bases, with 6 bases spanning the gap. The CDR3 is CASSSGSDTQYF. The CDR3 coding sequence is TGTGCCAGCAGTTCGGGTTCAGATACGCAGTATTTT.

This sequence joins TRBV6-2 or TRBV6-3 and TRBJ2-7, with 10 bases lining up with TRBD2. Per germline, CDR1 MNHEY and CDR2 SVGEGT. V shed 6 bases and J 1 base; nucleotides not matched to a gene: 3. The CDR3 has 14 residues. CDR3 in amino acids: CASSGLAVSYEQYF. CDR3 nucleotide sequence: TGTGCCAGCAGCGGACTAGCGGTATCCTACGAGCAGTACTTC.

V is TRBV6-5 and J is TRBJ2-3; weak D call: TRBD2 (5 bases). Germline CDR1 MNHEY, CDR2 SVGAGI. V lost 6 bases and J lost 5, with 6 bases in between. The CDR3 has 11 amino acids. In DNA form, the CDR3 reads TGTGCCAGCAGCCGGGGAGATACGCAGTATTTT. Its translation: CASSRGDTQYF.

The V and J genes are TRBV27 and TRBJ2-5, with D possibly TRBD2 on 6 matching bases. The germline V gene encodes CDR1 MNHEY and CDR2 SMNVEV (reference sequence). The length of the CDR3 is 20 residues. Trimming left V 0 bases short and J 0 bases short, with 23 bases between. The CDR3 spells CASSLSFSALALTHQETQYF. In DNA, the CDR3 is TGTGCCAGCAGTTTATCCTTCTCCGCCCTAGCGCTGACTCACCAAGAGACCCAGTACTTC.